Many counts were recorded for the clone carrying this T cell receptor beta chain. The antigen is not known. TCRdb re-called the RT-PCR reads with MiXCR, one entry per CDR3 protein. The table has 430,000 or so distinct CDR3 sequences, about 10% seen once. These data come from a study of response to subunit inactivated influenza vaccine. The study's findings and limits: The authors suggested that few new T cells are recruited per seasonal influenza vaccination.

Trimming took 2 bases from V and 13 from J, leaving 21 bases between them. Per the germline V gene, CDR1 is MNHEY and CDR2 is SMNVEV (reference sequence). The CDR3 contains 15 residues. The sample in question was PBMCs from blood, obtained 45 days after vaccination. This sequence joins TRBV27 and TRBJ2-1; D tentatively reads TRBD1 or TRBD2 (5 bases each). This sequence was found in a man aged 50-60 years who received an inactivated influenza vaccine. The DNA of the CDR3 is TGTGCCAGCAGTTTAAAACTAGGGACGTCCTCGAGCCAGTTCTTC. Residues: CASSLKLGTSSSQFF.